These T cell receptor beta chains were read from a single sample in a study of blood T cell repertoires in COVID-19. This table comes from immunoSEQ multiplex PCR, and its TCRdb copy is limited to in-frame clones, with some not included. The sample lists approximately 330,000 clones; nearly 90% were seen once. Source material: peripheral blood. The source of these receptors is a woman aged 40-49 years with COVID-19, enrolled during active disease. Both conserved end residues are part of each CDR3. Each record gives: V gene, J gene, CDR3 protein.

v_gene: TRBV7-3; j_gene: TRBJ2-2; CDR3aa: CASSLISTGELFF
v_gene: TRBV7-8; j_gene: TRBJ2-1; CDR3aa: CASSLLSGGAPNEQFF
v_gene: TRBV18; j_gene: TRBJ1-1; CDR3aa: CASSPPNSMNTEAFF
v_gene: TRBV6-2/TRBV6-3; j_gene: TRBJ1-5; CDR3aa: CASSYVVSSQPQHF
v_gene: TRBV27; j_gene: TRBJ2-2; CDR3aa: CASSFTRGNTGELFF
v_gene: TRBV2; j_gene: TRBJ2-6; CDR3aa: CASSEGTRGANVLTF
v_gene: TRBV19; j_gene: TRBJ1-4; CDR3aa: CASSINIPGLREKLFF
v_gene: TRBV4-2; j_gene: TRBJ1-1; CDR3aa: CASSQVAGNTEAFF
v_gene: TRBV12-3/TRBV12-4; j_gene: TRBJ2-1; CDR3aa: CASSPRPDNEQFF
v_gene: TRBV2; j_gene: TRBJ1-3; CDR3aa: CAREDNSGNTIYF
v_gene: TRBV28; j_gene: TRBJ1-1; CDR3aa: CASGPDRANTEAFF
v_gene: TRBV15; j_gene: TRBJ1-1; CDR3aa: CATSPQQGVTEAFF
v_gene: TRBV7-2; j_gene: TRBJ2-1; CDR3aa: CASSSTGTDVSRLDNEQFF
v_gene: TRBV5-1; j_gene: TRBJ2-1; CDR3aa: CASSLEVSGRAADNEQFF
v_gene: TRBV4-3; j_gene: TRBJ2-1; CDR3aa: CASSQKGFSGGEQFF
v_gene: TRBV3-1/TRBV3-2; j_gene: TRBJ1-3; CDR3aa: CASSSGVRNTIYF
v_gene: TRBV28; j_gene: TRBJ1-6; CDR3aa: CATHWNGGNSYNSPLHF
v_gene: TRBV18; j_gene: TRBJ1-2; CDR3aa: CASSPRDRDGYTF
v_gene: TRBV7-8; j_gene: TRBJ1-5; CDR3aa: CASSLFGDSSNQPQHF
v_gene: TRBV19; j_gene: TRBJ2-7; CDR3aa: CASSIEDGAEQYF
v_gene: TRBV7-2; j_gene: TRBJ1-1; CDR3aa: CASSLDPRLLNTEAFF
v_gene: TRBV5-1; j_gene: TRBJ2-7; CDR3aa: CASSSTGTGVEQYF
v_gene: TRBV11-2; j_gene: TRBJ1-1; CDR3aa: CASSLTGQGGTEAFF
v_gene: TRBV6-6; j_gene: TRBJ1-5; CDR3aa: CASNPRGSVDQPQHF
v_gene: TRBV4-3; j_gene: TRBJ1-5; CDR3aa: CASSQEWGDSNQPQHF
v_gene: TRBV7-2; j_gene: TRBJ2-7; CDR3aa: CASNVAGYEQYF
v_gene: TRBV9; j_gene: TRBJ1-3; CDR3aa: CASSETTGTRGSGNTIYF
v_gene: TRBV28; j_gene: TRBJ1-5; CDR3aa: CAGSDRGLGNQPQHF
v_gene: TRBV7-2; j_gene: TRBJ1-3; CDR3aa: CASSLEGGSDPINTIYF
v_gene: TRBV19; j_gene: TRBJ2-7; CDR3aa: CASSIKDFYEQYF
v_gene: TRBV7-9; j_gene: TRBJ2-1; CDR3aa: CASSLVQGYIYNEQFF
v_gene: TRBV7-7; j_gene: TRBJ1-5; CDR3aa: CASSQPQREISNQPQHF
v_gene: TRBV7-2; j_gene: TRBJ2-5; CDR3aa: CASRREYQETQYF
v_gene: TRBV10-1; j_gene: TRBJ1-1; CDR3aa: CASSGQPNTEAFF
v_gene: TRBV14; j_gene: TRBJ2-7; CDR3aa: CASSHTGTASYEQYF
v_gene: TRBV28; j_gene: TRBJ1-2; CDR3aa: CASSQGGYTF
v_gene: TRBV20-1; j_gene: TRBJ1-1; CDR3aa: CSARLRYEAFF
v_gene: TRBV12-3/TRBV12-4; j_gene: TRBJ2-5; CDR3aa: CASSSQETQYF
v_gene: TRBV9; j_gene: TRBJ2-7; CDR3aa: CASSKGQGGYEQYF
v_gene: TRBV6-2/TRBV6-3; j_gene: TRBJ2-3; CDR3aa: CASSQGTGPDTQYF
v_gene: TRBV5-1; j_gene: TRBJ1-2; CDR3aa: CASRLGAANYGYTF
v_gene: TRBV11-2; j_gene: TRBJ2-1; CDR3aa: CASSLSPSGVAGKYNEQFF
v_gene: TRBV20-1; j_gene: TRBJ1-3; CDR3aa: CSAGSGNTIYF
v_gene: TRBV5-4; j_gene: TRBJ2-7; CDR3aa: CASSRKGGNYEQYF
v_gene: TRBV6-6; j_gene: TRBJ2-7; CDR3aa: CASSYSGGQGEQYF
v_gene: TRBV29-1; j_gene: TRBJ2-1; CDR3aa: CSVEGQGEGNEQFF
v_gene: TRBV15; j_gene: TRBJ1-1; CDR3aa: CATSRAGTGRSEAFF
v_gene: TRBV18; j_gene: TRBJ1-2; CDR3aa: CASSPSGEAYTF
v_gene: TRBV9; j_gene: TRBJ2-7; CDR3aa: CASSVVAGGPYYEQYF
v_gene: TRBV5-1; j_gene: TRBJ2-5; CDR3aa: CASSLGLAGGQETQYF
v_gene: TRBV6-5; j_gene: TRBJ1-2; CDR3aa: CASSQPLTGKGYTF
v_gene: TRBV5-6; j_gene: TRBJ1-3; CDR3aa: CASCPLRGSGNTIYF
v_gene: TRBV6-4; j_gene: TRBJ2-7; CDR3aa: CASRDHTGGLAGRRIYEQYF